This T cell receptor (beta chain) appears in the sequencing data of a study of blood T cell repertoires in COVID-19. Across the study: T cells, B-cell-depleted T cells, or PBMCs provided the cDNA or gDNA that served as material.

Some clones are missing from TCRdb's copy, which holds only in-frame ones; the method was immunoSEQ multiplex PCR. The repertoire consists of approximately 30,000 clones, with over 70% occurring once and the leading ten covering 15%. Deletions cut 4 bases from V and 2 bases from J, with 13 bases between. The germline V gene has CDR1 SGDLS and CDR2 YYNGEE. The CDR3 is 14 residues long. This sequence joins TRBV9 and TRBJ2-7, with D tentatively TRBD1 (7 bases). Sequenced input: peripheral blood. The source of this sequence is a man aged 65 to 85 with active COVID-19. The CDR3 nucleotides are TGTGCCAGCAGCCCAGGCGGGACAGCCTACGAGCAGTACTTC. Translated: CASSPGGTAYEQYF. The whole variable domain, filled in from reference TRBV9 and TRBJ2-7, reads DSGVTQTPKHLITATGQRVTLRCSPRSGDLSVYWYQQSLDQGLQFLIQYYNGEERAKGNILERFSAQQFPDLHSELNLSSLELGDSALYFCASSPGGTAYEQYFGPGTRLTVT.